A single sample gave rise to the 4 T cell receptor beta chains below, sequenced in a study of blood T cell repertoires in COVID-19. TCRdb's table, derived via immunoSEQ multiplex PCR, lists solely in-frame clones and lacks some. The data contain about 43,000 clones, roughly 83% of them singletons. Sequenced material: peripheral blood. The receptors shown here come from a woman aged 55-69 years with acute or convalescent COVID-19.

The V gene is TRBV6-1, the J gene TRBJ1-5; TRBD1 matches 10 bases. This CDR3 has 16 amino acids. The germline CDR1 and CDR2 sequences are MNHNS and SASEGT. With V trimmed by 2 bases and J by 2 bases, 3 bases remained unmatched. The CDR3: CASSEPGQGGNQPQHF. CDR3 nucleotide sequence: TGTGCCAGCAGTGAACCTGGACAGGGGGGCAATCAGCCCCAGCATTTT.

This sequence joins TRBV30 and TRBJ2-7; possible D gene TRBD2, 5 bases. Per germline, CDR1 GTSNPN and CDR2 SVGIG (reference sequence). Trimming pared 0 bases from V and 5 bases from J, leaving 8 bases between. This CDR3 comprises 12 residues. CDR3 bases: TGTGCCTGGAGTGTTTACGGGGACGAGCAGTACTTC. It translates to CAWSVYGDEQYF.

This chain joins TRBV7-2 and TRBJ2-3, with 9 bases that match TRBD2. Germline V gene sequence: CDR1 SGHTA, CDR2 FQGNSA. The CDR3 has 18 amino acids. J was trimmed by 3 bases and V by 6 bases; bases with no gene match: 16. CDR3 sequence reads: CASRQTGASGTSTDTQYF. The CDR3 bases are TGTGCCAGCAGACAAACGGGGGCTAGCGGGACATCAACAGATACGCAGTATTTT.

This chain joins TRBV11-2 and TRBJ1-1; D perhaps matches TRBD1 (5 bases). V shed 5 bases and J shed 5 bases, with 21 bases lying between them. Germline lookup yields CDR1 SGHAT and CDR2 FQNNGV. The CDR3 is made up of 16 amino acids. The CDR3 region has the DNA TGTGCCAGCAGCCGAATTGGTAAGGGGAAGGTAACTGAAGCTTTCTTT. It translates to CASSRIGKGKVTEAFF.